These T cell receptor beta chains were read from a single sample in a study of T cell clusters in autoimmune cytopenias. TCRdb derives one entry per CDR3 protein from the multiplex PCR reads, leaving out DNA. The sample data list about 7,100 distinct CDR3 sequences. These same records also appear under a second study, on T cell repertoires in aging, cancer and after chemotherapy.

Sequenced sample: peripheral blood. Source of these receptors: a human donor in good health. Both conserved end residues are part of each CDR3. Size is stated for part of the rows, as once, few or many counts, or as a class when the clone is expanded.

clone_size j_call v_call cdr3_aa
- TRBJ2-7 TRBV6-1 CASSEFRQNYEQYF
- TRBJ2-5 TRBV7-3 CASSLSPGEEETQYF
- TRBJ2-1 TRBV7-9 CASSFLAGSYNEQFF
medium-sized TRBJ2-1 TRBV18 CASSLTSGGTYNEQFF
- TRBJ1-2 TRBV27 CASSPRGWGYGYTF
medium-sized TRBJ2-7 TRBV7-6 CASSGLAKGEQYF
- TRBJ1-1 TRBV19 CASSPGWGRNTEAFF
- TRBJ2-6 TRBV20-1 CSARPSGANVLTF
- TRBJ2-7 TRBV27 CASSRQGSYEQYF
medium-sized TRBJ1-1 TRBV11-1 CASSLSGGGTEAFF
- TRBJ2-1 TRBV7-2 CASSSGFRGNEQFF
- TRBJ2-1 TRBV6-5 CASSPRDRETYEQFF
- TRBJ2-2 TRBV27 CASSLRGRGFTGFSNTGELFF
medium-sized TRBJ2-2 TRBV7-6 CASSAITGELFF
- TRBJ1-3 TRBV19 CASSITEDFSGNTIYF
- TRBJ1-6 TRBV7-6 CASSRRTGPNNSPLHF
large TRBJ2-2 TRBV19 CASSIERGTGELFF
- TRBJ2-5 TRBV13 CASSKGLAGAQETQYF
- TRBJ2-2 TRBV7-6 CASSLNANTGELFF
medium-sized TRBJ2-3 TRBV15 CATSGFGGGASDTQYF
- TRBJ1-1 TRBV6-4 CASSDSGENTEAFF
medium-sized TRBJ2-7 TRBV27 CASAGQTSYEQYF
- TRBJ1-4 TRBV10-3 CAISESNRGLGEKLFF
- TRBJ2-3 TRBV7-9 CASSLPTADTQYF
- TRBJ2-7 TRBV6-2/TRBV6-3 CASSSTGESPYEQYF
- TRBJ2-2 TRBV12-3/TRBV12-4 CASSRQGGITGELFF
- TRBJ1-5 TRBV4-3 CASSHGTGGNQPQHF
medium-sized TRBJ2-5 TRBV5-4 CASSLDHSGGTQYF
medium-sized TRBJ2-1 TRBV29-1 CSVAHALGYNEQFF
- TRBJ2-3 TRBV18 CASSPPVIGGRTDTQYF
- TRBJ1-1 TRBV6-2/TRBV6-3 CASSYLGGAPYGEAFF
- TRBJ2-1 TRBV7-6 CASSTEDEQFF
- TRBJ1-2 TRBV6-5 CASSTPPTGGKDGYTF
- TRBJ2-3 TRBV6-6 CASSYSPAGGGTDTQYF
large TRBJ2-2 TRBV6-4 CASSESGGNTGELFF
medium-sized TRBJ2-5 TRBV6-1 CASSTAGDPYTQYF
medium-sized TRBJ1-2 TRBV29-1 CSAGQGDYGYTF
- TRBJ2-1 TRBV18 CASSPGTHLYNEQFF
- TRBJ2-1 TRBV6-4 CASSRDPTLDEQFF
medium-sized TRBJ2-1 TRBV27 CASSHGNNEQFF
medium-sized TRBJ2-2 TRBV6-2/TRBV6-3 CASSQDRGLAGELFF
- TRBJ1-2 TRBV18 CASSLTGIDYGYTF
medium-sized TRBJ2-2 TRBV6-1 CASRKGLAELYTGELFF
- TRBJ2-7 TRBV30 CAWNPDTNYEQYF
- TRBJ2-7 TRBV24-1 CATSDSRQGLYEQYF
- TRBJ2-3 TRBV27 CASTPTSTDTQYF
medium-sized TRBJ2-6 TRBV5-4 CASSSPGVSGGLSGANVLTF
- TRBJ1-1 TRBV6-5 CASSLGQGPNTEAFF
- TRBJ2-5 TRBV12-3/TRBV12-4 CASSLLGGGWETQYF
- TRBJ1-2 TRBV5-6 CASSLGQEMNRGYTF
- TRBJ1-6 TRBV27 CASMGASSPLHF
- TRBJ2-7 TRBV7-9 CASSLFDRDRFHEQYF
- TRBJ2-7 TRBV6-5 CASSYQKVAETEQYF
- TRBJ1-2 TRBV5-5 CASSLVSNYGYTF